This T cell receptor (beta chain) comes out of a study of breast tumors, draining lymph nodes, adjacent tissues. This clonotype was seen ten or more times. Antigen specificity is unknown. Study results and limitations: Tumor TCR diversity was below lymph nodes but above nontumor tissue. The lymph node origin of tumor T cells was framed as consistent with a hypothesis, not demonstrated. Findings are consistent with lymph node origin and intratumoral expansion of most tumor T cells.

The CDR3 is 15 residues long. Germline loops: CDR1 LNHNV, CDR2 YYDKDF (reference sequence). The V end was cut by 1 base, the J end by 3 bases, with 10 bases between. Breast cancer patients provided tissue from their axillary draining lymph nodes. TCRdb independently ran MiXCR on the multiplex PCR reads; one entry per CDR3 protein. The data contain about 100,000 distinct CDR3 sequences, 21% of them singletons. This receptor was taken from a female donor with breast cancer. Some clones in this sample may be carry-over from other donors' samples. Sequencing used axillary lymph node tissue. The V gene is TRBV15, the J gene TRBJ2-1, with D perhaps TRBD2 (5 bases). CDR3 amino acids: CATSRGGHNYNEQFF. CDR3 DNA: TGTGCCACCAGCAGAGGAGGGCATAACTACAATGAGCAGTTCTTC.